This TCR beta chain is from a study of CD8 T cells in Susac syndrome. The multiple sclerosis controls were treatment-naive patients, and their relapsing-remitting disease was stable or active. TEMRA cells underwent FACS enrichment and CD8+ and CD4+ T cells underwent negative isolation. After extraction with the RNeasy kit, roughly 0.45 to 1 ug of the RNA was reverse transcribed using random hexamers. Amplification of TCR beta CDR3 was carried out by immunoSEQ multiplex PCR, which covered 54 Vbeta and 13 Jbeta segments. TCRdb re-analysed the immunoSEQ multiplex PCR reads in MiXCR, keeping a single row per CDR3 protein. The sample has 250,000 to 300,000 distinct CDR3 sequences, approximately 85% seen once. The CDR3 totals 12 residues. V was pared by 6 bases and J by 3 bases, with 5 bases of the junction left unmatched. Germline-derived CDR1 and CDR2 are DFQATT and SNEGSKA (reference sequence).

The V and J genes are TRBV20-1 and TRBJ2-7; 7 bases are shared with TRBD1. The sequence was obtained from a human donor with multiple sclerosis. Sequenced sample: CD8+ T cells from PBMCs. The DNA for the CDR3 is TGCAGTGCCCTGACAGGGAACTACGAGCAGTACTTC. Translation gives CSALTGNYEQYF.